One and the same sample provided the 23 T cell receptor beta chains below, sequenced in a study of shared clonotypes between healthy human individuals. Sequencing used immunoSEQ multiplex PCR; TCRdb keeps in-frame clones, though not all of them. The data show around 620,000 clones, 85% to 95% seen once. The naive CD8 population came from CD45RO-negative cells selected for CCR7, without terminally differentiated effector memory CD45RA+ cells. Sequenced material: naive CD8+ T cells sorted from blood. Receptors were obtained from a woman aged 30 to 39 in good health.

The chain carries TRBV7-8 and TRBJ2-1; D is undetermined. Trimming removed 0 bases from V and 2 bases from J, with 8 bases in between. The germline V gene has CDR1 SGHVS and CDR2 FQNEAQ. This CDR3 region has 15 residues. The CDR3 loop is CASSLAFSAYNEQFF. Here the CDR3 DNA reads TGTGCCAGCAGCTTAGCGTTTTCAGCCTACAATGAGCAGTTCTTC.

The chain recombines TRBV7-9 with TRBJ2-7, with D perhaps matching TRBD2 (6 bases). The CDR3 is 14 residues long. The germline V and J ends were trimmed by 8 bases and 0 bases, with 14 bases remaining between them. The V gene's germline CDR1 is SEHNR and CDR2 FQNEAQ (reference sequence). CDR3 in DNA: TGTGCCAGCGCGCCGGGCGGGGTCTCCTACGAGCAGTACTTC. As protein: CASAPGGVSYEQYF.

The V gene is TRBV2, the J gene TRBJ2-7; weak D call: TRBD1 (8 bases). CDR3 length: 14 amino acids. Germline CDR1 is SNHLY and CDR2 is FYNNEI. V was cut by 3 bases and J by 6 bases, with 15 bases left in between. The CDR3 region is CASSENRGGSEQYF. The DNA for the CDR3 is TGTGCCAGCAGTGAGAACAGGGGGGGGAGCGAGCAGTACTTC.

This clone was found once. The chain is built from TRBV7-2 and TRBJ2-3; D not certain. This CDR3 has 13 residues. The V and J ends lost 5 bases and 0 bases respectively, with 6 bases between them. Germline V gives CDR1 SGHTA, CDR2 FQGNSA. CDR3: CASSTTSTDTQYF. The CDR3 bases are TGTGCCAGCAGCACGACTAGCACAGATACGCAGTATTTT.

This clone was counted a single time. V gene TRBV30 combines with J gene TRBJ1-1; D gene uncertain. The CDR3 has 15 amino acids. The ends were cut back, 0 bases at V and 4 bases at J, with 15 bases in the middle. Germline V gene data show CDR1 as GTSNPN and CDR2 as SVGIG (reference sequence). CDR3 DNA: TGTGCCTGGAGTGTGGGATACGGGGTAGCCACTGAAGCTTTCTTT. This encodes CAWSVGYGVATEAFF. Based on the CDR3 plus reference TRBV30 and TRBJ1-1, the full variable domain is SQTIHQWPATLVQPVGSPLSLECTVEGTSNPNLYWYRQAAGRGLQLLFYSVGIGQISSEVPQNLSASRPQDRQFILSSKKLLLSDSGFYLCAWSVGYGVATEAFFGQGTRLTVV.

The rearrangement links TRBV9 to TRBJ2-3; 7 nucleotides align to TRBD1. CDR3 length: 14 residues. Germline V gene sequence: CDR1 SGDLS, CDR2 YYNGEE. The ends lost 0 bases at V and 5 bases at J; junction bases unmatched: 3. Here the CDR3 reads CASSVGTGKDTQYF. CDR3 DNA sequence: TGTGCCAGCAGCGTAGGGACAGGAAAAGATACGCAGTATTTT. The full variable domain, completed using reference TRBV9 and TRBJ2-3, is DSGVTQTPKHLITATGQRVTLRCSPRSGDLSVYWYQQSLDQGLQFLIQYYNGEERAKGNILERFSAQQFPDLHSELNLSSLELGDSALYFCASSVGTGKDTQYFGPGTRLTVL.

The CDR3 DNA reads as TGTGCTAGTGGTTTCGGTCGTGAGCCCCAGCATTTT. Its translation: CASGFGREPQHF. The chain uses TRBV12-5 and TRBJ1-5; D is undetermined. The V gene's germline CDR1 is LGHNT and CDR2 FRNRAP. This CDR3 contains 12 residues. Trimming removed 3 bases from V and 8 bases from J, with 8 bases in between.

The chain employs TRBV7-9 and TRBJ2-7, with D perhaps TRBD2 (5 bases). CDR1 SEHNR and CDR2 FQNEAQ come from the germline V gene (reference sequence). CDR3 length: 13 amino acids. Trimming pared 6 bases from V and 3 bases from J, leaving 12 bases between. The CDR3 loop is CASRTPSGYEQYF. The CDR3 DNA reads TGTGCCAGCAGGACGCCCAGCGGCTACGAGCAGTACTTC.

Details on this clone: The junction departs from the called germline gene at one end, perhaps through a read error. The rearrangement links TRBV2 to TRBJ2-7, with TRBD1 matching 11 bases. There are 15 residues in the CDR3. The germline V gene has CDR1 SNHLY and CDR2 FYNNEI. The CDR3 spells CASREGQGATYEQYF. The CDR3 DNA sequence: TGTGCCAGCAGGGAAGGACAGGGGGCCACCTACGAGCAGTACTTC.

CDR3 nucleotides: TGTGCCAGCAGCCAGCGGGAGGGCCCTGAGCAGTTCTTC. Amino acids: CASSQREGPEQFF. The chain couples TRBV14 to TRBJ2-1, with 9 bases matching TRBD2. CDR3 length: 13 amino acids. Germline V gives CDR1 SGHDN, CDR2 FVKESK. Trimming removed 3 bases from V and 9 bases from J; junction bases left unmatched: 3.

This clone came up once. The J gene is TRBJ1-5, the V gene TRBV27; D gene ambiguous. Trimming removed 8 bases at V and 0 bases at J, with 14 bases between. This CDR3 contains 15 residues. Per the germline V gene, CDR1 is MNHEY and CDR2 is SMNVEV (reference sequence). CDR3 region: CASAPALYSNQPQHF. CDR3 in DNA: TGTGCCAGCGCCCCGGCCCTGTATAGCAATCAGCCCCAGCATTTT.

The chain recombines TRBV6-5 with TRBJ1-5, with 7 bases matching TRBD1. Germline V gives CDR1 MNHEY, CDR2 SVGAGI. The V gene end was trimmed by 6 bases and the J gene end by 6 bases; junction bases not matched to a gene: 2. This CDR3 has 12 residues. The CDR3 reads CASSAGGQPQHF. The CDR3, as DNA: TGTGCCAGCAGCGCAGGGGGTCAGCCCCAGCATTTT.

This sequence joins TRBV28 and TRBJ1-4, with a possible D match to TRBD1 (5 bases). The CDR3 runs 16 residues. Per the germline V gene, CDR1 is MDHEN and CDR2 is SYDVKM. V was cut by 3 bases and J by 8 bases, with 19 bases left in between. The CDR3 DNA follows: TGTGCCAGCAGTTTGGGAACAGGTGGGGGAGTGGAAAAACTGTTTTTT. As protein: CASSLGTGGGVEKLFF.

This clone was recorded once. The chain has TRBV4-1 and TRBJ1-1; 7 bases are a match to TRBD1. CDR3 length: 15 amino acids. Germline lookup yields CDR1 MGHRA and CDR2 YSYEKL. The V segment lost 0 bases and the J segment 4 bases; nucleotides outside the gene matches: 5. The CDR3 DNA follows: TGCGCCAGCAGCCAAGAAGGGGGCTGGGGCACTGAAGCTTTCTTT. Its translation: CASSQEGGWGTEAFF.

This sequence joins TRBV19 and TRBJ1-5; unclear D gene. Germline values: CDR1 LNHDA, CDR2 SQIVND (reference sequence). The CDR3 consists of 11 residues. Trimming shortened V by 3 bases and J by 15 bases, and 12 bases separated the two germline ends. The CDR3 DNA reads as TGTGCCAGTAGTATGGCCGTGCTCTGGCATTTT. Translated: CASSMAVLWHF. The whole variable domain, filled in from reference TRBV19 and TRBJ1-5, reads DGGITQSPKYLFRKEGQNVTLSCEQNLNHDAMYWYRQDPGQGLRLIYYSQIVNDFQKGDIAEGYSVSREKKESFPLTVTSAQKNPTAFYLCASSMAVLWHFGDGTRLSIL.

This chain connects TRBV7-9 to TRBJ2-3; D is possibly TRBD2 (5 bases). CDR3 length: 13 amino acids. CDR1 and CDR2 (germline): SEHNR, FQNEAQ (reference sequence). The ends were cut back, 5 bases at V and 4 bases at J, with 10 bases in the middle. The CDR3 DNA sequence: TGTGCCAGCAGCCTCCCCGGGGCAGATACGCAGTATTTT. Protein sequence: CASSLPGADTQYF.

This clone appeared once. This chain joins TRBV27 and TRBJ2-7; D unresolved. This CDR3 is built from 11 residues. Germline V gene sequence: CDR1 MNHEY, CDR2 SMNVEV (reference sequence). Trimming cost V 8 bases and J 3 bases, with 8 bases left between them. CDR3 residues: CASGWVYEQYF. CDR3 in DNA: TGTGCCAGCGGCTGGGTCTACGAGCAGTACTTC.

The gene calls are TRBV4-1 and TRBJ2-7; D is tentatively TRBD1 or TRBD2 (6 bases each). V was cut by 2 bases and J by 6 bases, with 14 bases left in between. The CDR3 consists of 14 residues. CDR1 and CDR2 (germline): MGHRA, YSYEKL. CDR3 loop: CASSQWGVGGEQYF. The CDR3 coding sequence is TGCGCCAGCAGCCAATGGGGGGTAGGGGGCGAGCAGTACTTC.

With regard to this clone: Different DNA sequences within this sample yield the same CDR3. The chain links TRBV28 to TRBJ1-2, with 8 nucleotides matching TRBD1. Germline loops: CDR1 MDHEN, CDR2 SYDVKM. V was clipped by 5 bases and J by 4 bases; unmatched bases: 6. This CDR3 is 14 amino acids long. CDR3 region: CASSPPDRVYGYTF. The CDR3 DNA reads TGTGCCAGCAGTCCGCCGGACAGGGTCTATGGCTACACCTTC.

V is TRBV6-1 and J is TRBJ2-7; D is ambiguous. This CDR3 has 14 amino acids. The germline CDR1 and CDR2 sequences are MNHNS and SASEGT. Deletions cut 0 bases from V and 4 bases from J, with 10 bases between. This CDR3 is CASSEARIDYEQYF. CDR3 bases: TGTGCCAGCAGTGAAGCCCGGATCGATTACGAGCAGTACTTC.

The chain has TRBV18 and TRBJ1-3; D is unresolved. Trimming removed 6 bases at V and 2 bases at J, with 14 bases between. The CDR3 contains 15 residues. CDR1 is KGHSH and CDR2 is LQKENI in the germline V gene. The CDR3 DNA sequence: TGTGCCAGCTCTCTTGGAGATGGGGCTGGAAACACCATATATTTT. Amino acid sequence: CASSLGDGAGNTIYF.

This chain connects TRBV6-1 to TRBJ2-7; 12 bases match TRBD2. This CDR3 is 18 amino acids long. Germline CDR1 and CDR2: MNHNS and SASEGT. With 2 bases clipped from V and 3 bases from J, the junction kept 11 bases outside the gene matches. CDR3 in DNA: TGTGCCAGCAGTGAACCTTTGCGACTAGCGGGAGTTCTCTACGAGCAGTACTTC. This gives the protein CASSEPLRLAGVLYEQYF.

As concerns this clone: Additional DNA sequences in this sample encode the identical CDR3. The chain joins TRBV27 to TRBJ2-5; the D gene is possibly TRBD2 (5 bases). V lost 4 bases and J lost 0, with 9 bases in between. Germline values: CDR1 MNHEY, CDR2 SMNVEV (reference sequence). The CDR3 spans 14 residues. CDR3: CASSSIGDQETQYF. CDR3 in DNA: TGTGCCAGCAGTTCAATCGGGGACCAAGAGACCCAGTACTTC.